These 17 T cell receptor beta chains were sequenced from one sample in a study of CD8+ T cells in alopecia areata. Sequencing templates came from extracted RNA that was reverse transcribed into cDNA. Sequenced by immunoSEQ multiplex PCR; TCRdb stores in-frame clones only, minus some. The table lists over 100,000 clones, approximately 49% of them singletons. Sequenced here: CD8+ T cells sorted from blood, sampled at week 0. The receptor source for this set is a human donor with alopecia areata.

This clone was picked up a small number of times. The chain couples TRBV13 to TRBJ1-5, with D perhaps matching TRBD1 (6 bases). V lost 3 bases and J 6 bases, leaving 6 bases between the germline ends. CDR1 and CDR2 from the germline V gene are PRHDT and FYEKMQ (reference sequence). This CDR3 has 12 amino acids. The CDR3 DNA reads TGTGCCAGCAGCTTGGGGGCTCAGCCCCAGCATTTT. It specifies CASSLGAQPQHF. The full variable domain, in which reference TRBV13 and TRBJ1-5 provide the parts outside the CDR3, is AAGVIQSPRHLIKEKRETATLKCYPIPRHDTVYWYQQGPGQDPQFLISFYEKMQSDKGSIPDRFSAQQFSDYHSELNMSSLELGDSALYFCASSLGAQPQHFGDGTRLSIL.

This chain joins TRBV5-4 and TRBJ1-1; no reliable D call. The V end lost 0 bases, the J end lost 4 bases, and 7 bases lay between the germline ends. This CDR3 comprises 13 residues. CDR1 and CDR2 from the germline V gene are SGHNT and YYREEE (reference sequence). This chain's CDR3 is CASSLGVITEAFF. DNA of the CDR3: TGTGCCAGCAGCTTGGGAGTTATCACTGAAGCTTTCTTT.

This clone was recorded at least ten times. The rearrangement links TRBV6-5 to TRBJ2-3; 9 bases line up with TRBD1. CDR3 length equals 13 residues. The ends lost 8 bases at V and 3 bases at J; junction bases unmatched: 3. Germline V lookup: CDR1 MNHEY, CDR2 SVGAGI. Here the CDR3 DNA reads TGTGCCAGCCGGACAGGGGAAACAGATACGCAGTATTTT. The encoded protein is CASRTGETDTQYF.

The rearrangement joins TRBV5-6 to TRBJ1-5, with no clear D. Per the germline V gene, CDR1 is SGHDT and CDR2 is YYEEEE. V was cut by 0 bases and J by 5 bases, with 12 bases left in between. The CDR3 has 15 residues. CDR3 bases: TGTGCCAGCAGCTTGGCAACTGGGTTTGATCAGCCCCAGCATTTT. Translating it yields CASSLATGFDQPQHF.

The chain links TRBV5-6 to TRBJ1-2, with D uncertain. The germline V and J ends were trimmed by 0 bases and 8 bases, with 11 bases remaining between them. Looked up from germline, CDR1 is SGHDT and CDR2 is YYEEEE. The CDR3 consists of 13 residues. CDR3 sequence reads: CASSLVEFQGYTF. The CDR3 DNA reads TGTGCCAGCAGCTTGGTCGAGTTTCAAGGCTACACCTTC.

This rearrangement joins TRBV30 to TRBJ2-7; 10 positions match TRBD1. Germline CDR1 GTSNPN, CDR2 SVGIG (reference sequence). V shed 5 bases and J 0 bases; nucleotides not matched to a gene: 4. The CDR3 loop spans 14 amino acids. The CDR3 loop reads CAWAGTGVSYEQYF. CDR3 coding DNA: TGTGCCTGGGCAGGGACAGGGGTCTCCTACGAGCAGTACTTC.

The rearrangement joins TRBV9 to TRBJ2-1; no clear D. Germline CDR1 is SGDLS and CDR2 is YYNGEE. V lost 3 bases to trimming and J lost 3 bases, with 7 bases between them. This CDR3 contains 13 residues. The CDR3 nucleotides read TGTGCCAGCAGCGCGCAGGACTACAATGAGCAGTTCTTC. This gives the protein CASSAQDYNEQFF. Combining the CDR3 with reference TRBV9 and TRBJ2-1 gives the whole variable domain DSGVTQTPKHLITATGQRVTLRCSPRSGDLSVYWYQQSLDQGLQFLIQYYNGEERAKGNILERFSAQQFPDLHSELNLSSLELGDSALYFCASSAQDYNEQFFGPGTRLTVL.

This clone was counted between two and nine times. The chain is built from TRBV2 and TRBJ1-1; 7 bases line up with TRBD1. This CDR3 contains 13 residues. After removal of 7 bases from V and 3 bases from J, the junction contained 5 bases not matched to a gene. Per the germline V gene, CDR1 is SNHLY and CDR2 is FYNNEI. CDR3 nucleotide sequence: TGTGCCAGCAAGGAAGACAGGGACACTGAAGCTTTCTTT. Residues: CASKEDRDTEAFF.

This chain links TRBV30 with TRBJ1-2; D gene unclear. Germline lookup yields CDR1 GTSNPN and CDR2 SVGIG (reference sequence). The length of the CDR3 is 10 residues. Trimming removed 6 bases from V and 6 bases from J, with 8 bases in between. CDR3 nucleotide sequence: TGTGCCTGTTACCCAGATGGCTACACCTTC. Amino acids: CACYPDGYTF. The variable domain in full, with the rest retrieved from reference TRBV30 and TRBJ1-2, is SQTIHQWPATLVQPVGSPLSLECTVEGTSNPNLYWYRQAAGRGLQLLFYSVGIGQISSEVPQNLSASRPQDRQFILSSKKLLLSDSGFYLCACYPDGYTFGSGTRLTVV.

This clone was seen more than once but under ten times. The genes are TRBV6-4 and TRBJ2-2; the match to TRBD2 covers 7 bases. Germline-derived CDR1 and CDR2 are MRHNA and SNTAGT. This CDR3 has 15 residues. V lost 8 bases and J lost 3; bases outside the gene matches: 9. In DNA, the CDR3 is TGTGCCAGCTCTCCGGGAGGCGTTGACACCGGGGAGCTGTTTTTT. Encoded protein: CASSPGGVDTGELFF.

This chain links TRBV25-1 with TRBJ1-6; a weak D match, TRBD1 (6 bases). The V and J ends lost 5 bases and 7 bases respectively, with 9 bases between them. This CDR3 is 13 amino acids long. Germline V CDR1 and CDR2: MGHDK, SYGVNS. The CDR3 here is CASSTGWNSPLHF. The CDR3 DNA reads TGTGCCAGCAGTACAGGGTGGAATTCACCCCTCCACTTT.

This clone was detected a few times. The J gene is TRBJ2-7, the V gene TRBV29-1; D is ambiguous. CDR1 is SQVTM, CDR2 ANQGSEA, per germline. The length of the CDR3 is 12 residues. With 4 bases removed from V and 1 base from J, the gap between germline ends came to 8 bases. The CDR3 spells CSVVGGSYEQYF. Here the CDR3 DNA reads TGCAGCGTTGTAGGCGGATCCTACGAGCAGTACTTC.

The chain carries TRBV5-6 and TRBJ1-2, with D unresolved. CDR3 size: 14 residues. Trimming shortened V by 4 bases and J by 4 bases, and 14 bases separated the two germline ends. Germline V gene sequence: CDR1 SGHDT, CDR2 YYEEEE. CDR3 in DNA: TGTGCCAGCAGCCAAAGTGGAGGTGGCTATGGCTACACCTTC. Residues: CASSQSGGGYGYTF. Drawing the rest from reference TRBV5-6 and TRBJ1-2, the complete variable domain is DAGVTQSPTHLIKTRGQQVTLRCSPKSGHDTVSWYQQALGQGPQFIFQYYEEEERQRGNFPDRFSGHQFPNYSSELNVNALLLGDSALYLCASSQSGGGYGYTFGSGTRLTVV.

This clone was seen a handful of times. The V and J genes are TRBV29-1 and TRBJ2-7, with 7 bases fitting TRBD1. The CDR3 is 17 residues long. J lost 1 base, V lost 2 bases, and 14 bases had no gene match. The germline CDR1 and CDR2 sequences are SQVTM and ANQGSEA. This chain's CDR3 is CSVESWDSESTSYEQYF. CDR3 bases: TGCAGCGTTGAAAGTTGGGACAGCGAAAGCACATCCTACGAGCAGTACTTC.

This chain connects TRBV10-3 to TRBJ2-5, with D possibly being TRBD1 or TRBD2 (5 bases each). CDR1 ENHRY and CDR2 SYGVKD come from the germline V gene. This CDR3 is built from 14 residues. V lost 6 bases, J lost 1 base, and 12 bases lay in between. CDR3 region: CAISLGDGQETQYF. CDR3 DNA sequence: TGTGCCATCAGCCTGGGGGATGGCCAAGAGACCCAGTACTTC.

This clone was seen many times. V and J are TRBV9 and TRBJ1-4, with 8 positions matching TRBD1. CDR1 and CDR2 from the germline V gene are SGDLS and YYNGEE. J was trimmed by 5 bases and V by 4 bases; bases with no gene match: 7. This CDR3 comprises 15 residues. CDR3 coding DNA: TGTGCCAGCAGCCCCCGGGACAGGTTCAATGAAAAACTGTTTTTT. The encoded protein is CASSPRDRFNEKLFF.

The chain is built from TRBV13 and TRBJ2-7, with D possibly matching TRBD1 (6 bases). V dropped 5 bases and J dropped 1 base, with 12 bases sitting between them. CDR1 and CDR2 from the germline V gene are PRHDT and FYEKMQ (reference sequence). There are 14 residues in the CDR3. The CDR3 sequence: CASSPSGQSYEQYF. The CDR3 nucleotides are TGTGCCAGCAGCCCCTCCGGACAGTCCTACGAGCAGTACTTC.